The 8 T cell receptor beta chains presented below share a single source sample, sequenced in a study of early T cells in non-severe SARS-CoV-2 infection. TCRdb called the 5' RACE reads again in MiXCR, with one record for every CDR3 protein. The sample has just under 90,000 distinct CDR3 sequences, 13% to 15% seen once. Input material: whole blood. Every receptor here comes from an adult who was a healthcare worker with PCR-confirmed SARS-CoV-2 infection or an uninfected control (not recorded which).

This clonotype showed up just a few times. This chain connects TRBV29-1 to TRBJ2-3; 7 bases fit TRBD1. The CDR3 is made up of 15 amino acids. V shed 6 bases, J shed 1 base, and the junction held 10 bases outside the gene matches. Germline V gene lookup returns CDR1 SQVTM and CDR2 ANQGSEA. CDR3 in amino acids: CSVAGTETGTDTQYF. The DNA of the CDR3 is TGCAGCGTCGCCGGGACAGAAACCGGCACAGATACGCAGTATTTT.

The chain uses TRBV6-4 and TRBJ2-3; tentative D call: TRBD2 (6 bases). Germline lookup yields CDR1 MRHNA and CDR2 SNTAGT. The CDR3 covers 15 residues. The germline V and J ends were trimmed by 2 bases and 0 bases, with 9 bases remaining between them. The CDR3: CASSDKSGSTDTQYF. The CDR3 nucleotides are TGTGCCAGCAGTGACAAGAGCGGGAGCACAGATACGCAGTATTTT.

This clonotype was seen many times. This chain connects TRBV6-2 or TRBV6-3 to TRBJ1-1, with D tentatively TRBD1 (6 bases). The V end was cut by 6 bases, the J end by 1 base, with 9 bases between. Germline-derived CDR1 and CDR2 are MNHEY and SVGEGT. The length of the CDR3 is 13 residues. CDR3 DNA: TGTGCCAGCAGATCGACAGGGAACACTGAAGCTTTCTTT. Translation: CASRSTGNTEAFF.

This clonotype has just a few counts. This chain links TRBV4-1 with TRBJ2-1, with D tentatively TRBD2 (6 bases). The CDR3 has 13 residues. CDR1 and CDR2 from the germline V gene are MGHRA and YSYEKL. V lost 6 bases and J lost 3, with 9 bases in between. The CDR3 spells CASRAGSYNEQFF. In nucleotides, the CDR3 is TGCGCCAGCAGGGCGGGAAGCTACAATGAGCAGTTCTTC.

This clonotype was found a few times. The V call is TRBV6-6, the J call TRBJ2-1, with no clear D. CDR1 is MNHNY, CDR2 SVGAGI, per germline (reference sequence). The CDR3 consists of 15 residues. The ends were cut back, 6 bases at V and 1 base at J, with 13 bases in the middle. CDR3 sequence reads: CASRIEVASYNEQFF. CDR3 sequence (DNA): TGTGCCAGCAGGATAGAGGTGGCATCCTACAATGAGCAGTTCTTC.

This clonotype was seen a handful of times. This rearrangement joins TRBV11-2 to TRBJ1-2, with D unresolved. CDR3 length: 14 amino acids. The V end was cut by 4 bases, the J end by 4 bases, with 13 bases between. CDR1 and CDR2 (germline): SGHAT, FQNNGV. CDR3 residues: CASSSELRSYGYTF. As DNA, the CDR3 is TGTGCCAGCAGCTCCGAACTCAGAAGCTATGGCTACACCTTC.

The sample holds a few counts of this clonotype. The chain recombines TRBV6-2 or TRBV6-3 with TRBJ2-1; 11 nucleotides match TRBD2. This CDR3 has 16 amino acids. Germline CDR1 reads MNHEY; CDR2 reads SVGEGT. V gave up 2 bases and J gave up 5 bases; unmatched junction bases: 5. The CDR3 loop is CASSYRGLAANNEQFF. In DNA form, the CDR3 reads TGTGCCAGCAGTTACCGGGGACTAGCGGCCAACAATGAGCAGTTCTTC.

This clonotype was detected only a few times. The chain links TRBV15 to TRBJ2-2; no clear D. Germline values: CDR1 LNHNV, CDR2 YYDKDF (reference sequence). The CDR3 has 17 amino acids. V lost 1 base, J lost 1 base, and 13 bases lay in between. In DNA, the CDR3 is TGTGCCACCAGCAGAGCAGATAGAAGTGAGAACACCGGGGAGCTGTTTTTT. Translated, it gives CATSRADRSENTGELFF.